Listed below are T cell receptor beta chains from one sample, sequenced in a study of blood T cell repertoires in COVID-19. Using immunoSEQ multiplex PCR, the repertoire was profiled, and TCRdb retains in-frame clones only, with some absent. The sample lists about 170,000 clones; 80% to 90% were seen once. The sample consisted of PBMCs or T cells enriched from blood (not recorded which). The source is a woman aged 45-65 years in a cohort exposed to, infected with or recovered from COVID-19 (not recorded which). CDR3s leave out the opening cysteine and the closing phenylalanine or tryptophan. Size values are once, few and many counts, or a class for expanded clones, and some rows have none.

V: TRBV6-2/TRBV6-3
J: TRBJ2-7
size: few
CDR3: ASSPDRENEQY

V: TRBV2
J: TRBJ1-5
size: -
CDR3: ASSPGQGNQPQH

V: TRBV19
J: TRBJ2-3
size: -
CDR3: ASSPIAWSTDTQY

V: TRBV28
J: TRBJ1-1
size: -
CDR3: ASSLEANPGDTEAF

V: TRBV29-1
J: TRBJ2-5
size: once
CDR3: RWSQRGPRETQY

V: TRBV5-1
J: TRBJ1-3
size: -
CDR3: ASSSTPGRGNTIY

V: TRBV12-3/TRBV12-4
J: TRBJ2-7
size: -
CDR3: ASSASTDEQY

V: TRBV6-5
J: TRBJ1-5
size: -
CDR3: ASIPGQGAWQPQH

V: TRBV19
J: TRBJ2-1
size: -
CDR3: ASRSSGGARVYEQF

V: TRBV20-1
J: TRBJ2-1
size: -
CDR3: SANERGREGWYNEQF

V: TRBV28
J: TRBJ2-5
size: -
CDR3: ASSGTGGEETQY

V: TRBV9
J: TRBJ2-3
size: -
CDR3: ASSWTSGAASTDTQY

V: TRBV13
J: TRBJ2-1
size: few
CDR3: ASSLSIGGAYNEQF

V: TRBV10-3
J: TRBJ1-6
size: -
CDR3: AISDLGGDNSPLH

V: TRBV6-1
J: TRBJ1-5
size: -
CDR3: ASSEALSGGNQPQH

V: TRBV11-2
J: TRBJ1-1
size: -
CDR3: ASSLGSGGRGNTEAF

V: TRBV11-2
J: TRBJ2-2
size: -
CDR3: ASSLVYGGDTGELF

V: TRBV5-1
J: TRBJ1-3
size: -
CDR3: ASSPGSSARGNTIY

V: TRBV14
J: TRBJ2-5
size: -
CDR3: ASSPRNGGGGRETQY

V: TRBV6-5
J: TRBJ1-2
size: -
CDR3: ASSYPGGDYGYT

V: TRBV28
J: TRBJ1-2
size: -
CDR3: ASSLYGTGGYGYT

V: TRBV5-8
J: TRBJ1-5
size: -
CDR3: ASRNRDSNNQPQH

V: TRBV5-1
J: TRBJ2-1
size: -
CDR3: ASSLVWREGNNEQF

V: TRBV12-3/TRBV12-4
J: TRBJ1-2
size: -
CDR3: ASSLVARYGYT

V: TRBV19
J: TRBJ1-5
size: many
CDR3: ASSQTYSNQPQH

V: TRBV5-1
J: TRBJ2-1
size: few
CDR3: ASSLARVSSYNEQF

V: TRBV19
J: TRBJ1-1
size: -
CDR3: ASTPRGRTEAF

V: TRBV3-1/TRBV3-2
J: TRBJ2-6
size: once
CDR3: ASSHRQGATNVLT

V: TRBV3-1/TRBV3-2
J: TRBJ2-7
size: -
CDR3: ASSPRTGTEQY

V: TRBV5-4
J: TRBJ2-7
size: -
CDR3: ASSLFNEYEQY

V: TRBV11-1
J: TRBJ2-3
size: -
CDR3: ASSLWDGGLSDTQY

V: TRBV7-3
J: TRBJ1-1
size: -
CDR3: ASSLQENTEAF

V: TRBV19
J: TRBJ1-1
size: -
CDR3: ASSIEGQGMKTEAF

V: TRBV28
J: TRBJ2-5
size: -
CDR3: ASSLFKGAGKQTQY

V: TRBV7-9
J: TRBJ1-1
size: -
CDR3: ASSLEGAVAEAF

V: TRBV18
J: TRBJ1-1
size: -
CDR3: ASSPKERTEAF

V: TRBV30
J: TRBJ1-1
size: -
CDR3: AWSPRRKWGDTEAF

V: TRBV24-1
J: TRBJ2-1
size: -
CDR3: ATSGPGLAGDEQF

V: TRBV18
J: TRBJ1-4
size: -
CDR3: ASSRGQDNEKLF

V: TRBV27
J: TRBJ1-3
size: -
CDR3: ARSGTDVWCGNTIY